This entry concerns a single TCR beta chain. The antigen is unknown. This specimen belongs to a study of PD-L1 blockade in urothelial cancer. The wider study: Samples of blood were analyzed 3 weeks (second dose) and 6 weeks after treatment start. Study-wide points: Blood clones associated with the tumor expanded more at 3 weeks in durable-benefit patients.

Time point indicated: pretreatment peripheral blood. Urothelial carcinoma affected the patients, and it was locally advanced or metastatic. The CDR3 is 16 residues long. In germline, CDR1 is SGDLS, CDR2 YYNGEE. V was cut by 0 bases and J by 4 bases, with 16 bases left in between. PCRs each included synthetic TCR analog templates spiked in. Using immunoSEQ multiplex PCR, the repertoire was profiled, and TCRdb retains in-frame clones only, with some absent. There are around 70,000 clones in the sample; around 90% occur only once, and approximately 4.5% lies in the top ten. The sequence was collected from a man between 65 and 79 years old with urothelial cancer. The source material was PBMCs, sampled around atezolizumab (anti-PD-L1) treatment. The V call is TRBV9, the J call TRBJ1-2; TRBD1 might be the D (5 bases). The CDR3 nucleotides are TGTGCCAGCAGCGTAGGACCCGCGGGGGAAACCTATGGCTACACCTTC. Residues: CASSVGPAGETYGYTF.